This entry is about one T cell receptor (beta chain). The entry originates in a study of blood T cell repertoires in COVID-19. The data were produced by immunoSEQ multiplex PCR, yet TCRdb's version contains in-frame clones alone and is incomplete. The sample holds 300,000 to 350,000 clones; approximately 85% are singletons and the top ten take around 2.1%. The CDR3 is made up of 15 amino acids. V dropped 0 bases and J dropped 1; count of bases not matched to a gene: 1. Germline CDR1 is SGDLS and CDR2 is YYNGEE. Material for sequencing was PBMCs or T cells enriched from blood (not recorded which). This receptor was identified in a man in his thirties or forties who had recovered from COVID-19. The chain couples TRBV9 to TRBJ2-5; 9 nucleotides align to TRBD2. The CDR3 nucleotides read TGTGCCAGCAGCGTAGGGACTAGCGTCCAAGAGACCCAGTACTTC. Protein sequence: CASSVGTSVQETQYF. Supplemented by reference TRBV9 and TRBJ2-5, the full variable domain reads DSGVTQTPKHLITATGQRVTLRCSPRSGDLSVYWYQQSLDQGLQFLIQYYNGEERAKGNILERFSAQQFPDLHSELNLSSLELGDSALYFCASSVGTSVQETQYFGPGTRLLVL.